A selection of T cell receptor beta chains follows, all from one sample in a study of technical replicates of blood from a handful of donors. TCRdb's copy holds only in-frame clones and misses some; the assay was immunoSEQ multiplex PCR. In the table there are 50,000 to 70,000 clones, roughly 95% of which are singletons. Source material: PBMCs. These receptors were obtained from a human donor in good health. Some clones in this sample may be carry-over from other donors' samples. CDR3s include the opening cysteine and the closing phenylalanine or tryptophan. A D gene is named only where the DNA matches it firmly. Clone size is shown for a subset of rows, as once, few, many or a class of expanded clone.

>.|TRBV4-2|TRBJ1-1|.
TGTGCCAGCAGCCAAGATGTCCGGGCTGAAGCTTTCTTT
CASSQDVRAEAFF
>TRBD2|TRBV5-3|TRBJ2-3|once
TGTGCCAGAAGCGTCAGACTAGCGGGAGGCACAGATACGCAGTATTTT
CARSVRLAGGTDTQYF
>TRBD2|TRBV7-3|TRBJ2-1|.
TGTGCCAGCAGCTTAGCGGGGGGGATTCTCAATGAGCAGTTCTTC
CASSLAGGILNEQFF
>TRBD2|TRBV7-9|TRBJ2-1|.
TGTGCCAGCAGCTATAGCGGGAGCGAGTACAATGAGCAGTTCTTC
CASSYSGSEYNEQFF
>.|TRBV7-9|TRBJ2-5|.
TGTGCCAGCAGCCCGACTCAAGAGACCCAGTACTTC
CASSPTQETQYF
>.|TRBV6-5|TRBJ2-2|.
TGTGCCAGCAGTTACTCGAAGCGGAGGCACACCGGGGAGCTGTTTTTT
CASSYSKRRHTGELFF
>TRBD1|TRBV5-4|TRBJ1-2|.
TGTGCCAGCAGCTTGGGCGGGGTCCAGGGGGCTAATTATGGCTACACCTTC
CASSLGGVQGANYGYTF
>.|TRBV5-4|TRBJ2-5|once
TGTGCCAGCAGCTTGACCTACCGAGAGACCCAGTACTTC
CASSLTYRETQYF
>TRBD1|TRBV4-1|TRBJ1-4|.
TGCGCCAGCAGCCAGGCCCTAACAGGGGGCCTTTCTGAAAAACTGTTTTTT
CASSQALTGGLSEKLFF
>.|TRBV4-3|TRBJ1-1|.
TGCGCCAGCAGCCGCGTCGGGAGCAACACTGAAGCTTTCTTT
CASSRVGSNTEAFF
>.|TRBV14|TRBJ1-4|.
TGTGCCAGCAGCCAGTCTGTCCTGGAAAAACTGTTTTTT
CASSQSVLEKLFF
>.|TRBV7-9|TRBJ2-5|.
TGTGCCAGCAGCTTCATACGGGAGACCCAGTACTTC
CASSFIRETQYF
>TRBD1|TRBV9|TRBJ1-2|.
TGTGCCAGCAGCCGTCAACCCACAGGGGACTATGGCTACACCTTC
CASSRQPTGDYGYTF
>TRBD1|TRBV5-8|TRBJ2-2|.
TGTGCCAGCAGCTTTGTGGGGACAGTCGGCACCGGGGAGCTGTTTTTT
CASSFVGTVGTGELFF
>.|TRBV5-8|TRBJ1-2|.
TGTGCCAGCAGCTTTCGGGGGGCGCTCGGCTACACCTTC
CASSFRGALGYTF
>TRBD2|TRBV6-5|TRBJ2-5|.
TGTGCCAGCAGTCCCAGACTAGCGCCAGAGACCCAGTACTTC
CASSPRLAPETQYF
>TRBD1|TRBV7-9|TRBJ2-3|.
TGTGCCAGCAGCTACAAACAGGGGCCGGATACGCAGTATTTT
CASSYKQGPDTQYF
>TRBD1|TRBV5-6|TRBJ1-2|.
TGTGCCAGCAGCCCCTCCGACAGGGTTCATGGCTACACCTTC
CASSPSDRVHGYTF
>TRBD1|TRBV14|TRBJ1-6|.
TGTGCCAGCAGCCAGACAGGGAATTCACCCCTCCACTTT
CASSQTGNSPLHF
>.|TRBV7-2|TRBJ2-3|.
TGTGCCAGCAGCTTAGGGGGGGAGGCGCGGGAAGATACAGATACGCAGTATTTT
CASSLGGEAREDTDTQYF
>.|TRBV27|TRBJ2-5|.
TGTGCCAGCAGCCGAGACAGGTCCCAAGAGACCCAGTACTTC
CASSRDRSQETQYF
>.|TRBV5-6|TRBJ1-4|.
TGTGCCAGCAGCACAAACAACCAGGGAAAACTGTTTTTT
CASSTNNQGKLFF
>.|TRBV7-9|TRBJ1-2|.
TGTGCCAGCAGCGAAGACAGGTTTTCTTCCTACACCTTC
CASSEDRFSSYTF
>TRBD1|TRBV7-2|TRBJ1-6|.
TGTGCCAGCTCCGGACAGGGATCGCCACCCCTCCACTTT
CASSGQGSPPLHF
>TRBD1|TRBV4-2|TRBJ2-7|.
TGTGCCAGCAGCCCGACGGGACAGGGGGGTTCCTACGAGCAGTACTTC
CASSPTGQGGSYEQYF
>.|TRBV10-3|TRBJ1-5|.
TGTGCCATCAGTGAGCGGGCGGGGATAGAGCAGCCCCAGCATTTT
CAISERAGIEQPQHF
>.|TRBV5-4|TRBJ2-6|large
TGTGCCAGCAGCGCCTTACCGAGCTCTGGGGCCAACGTCCTGACTTTC
CASSALPSSGANVLTF
>.|TRBV6-4|TRBJ1-2|.
TGTGCCAGCAGGGAGAAGAAACCCAACTATGGCTACACCTTC
CASREKKPNYGYTF
>.|TRBV10-2|TRBJ2-3|.
TGCGCCAGCAGTCTAAGCGGAAGCACAGATACGCAGTATTTT
CASSLSGSTDTQYF
>TRBD2|TRBV5-1|TRBJ2-7|.
TGCGCCAGCAGCCTATATAGCGGGAAATACGAGCAGTACTTC
CASSLYSGKYEQYF
>TRBD1|TRBV10-3|TRBJ1-3|.
TGTGCCGCTCGGGCGGGACAGGAATCTGGAAACACCATATATTTT
CAARAGQESGNTIYF
>.|TRBV5-1|TRBJ1-1|.
TGCGCCAGCAGCTTGGCTCCGGGAGAGGGCACTGAAGCTTTCTTT
CASSLAPGEGTEAFF
>.|TRBV18|TRBJ1-1|.
TGTGCCAGCTCACCTTCCAGGATGAACACTGAAGCTTTCTTT
CASSPSRMNTEAFF
>.|TRBV7-8|TRBJ2-7|.
TGTGCCAGCACGCCCCGAGACATTACCTCCTACGAGCAGTACTTC
CASTPRDITSYEQYF
>TRBD1|TRBV5-8|TRBJ2-7|.
TGTGCCAGCAGCCTAAGGACAGGGGGCGCGGTGCAGTACTTC
CASSLRTGGAVQYF
>.|TRBV11-2|TRBJ2-7|once
TGTGCCAGCAGCCTGCCTGGGGGCCGAAACGAGCAGTACTTC
CASSLPGGRNEQYF
>TRBD2|TRBV7-2|TRBJ2-7|.
TGTGCCAGCAGCCTACCTAGCGGGACCCCCTACGAGCAGTACTTC
CASSLPSGTPYEQYF
>TRBD1|TRBV2|TRBJ1-6|.
TGTGCCAGCAGTGGAGGACAGGGGGCCTATAATTCACCCCTCCACTTT
CASSGGQGAYNSPLHF
>.|TRBV7-9|TRBJ1-1|.
TGTGCCAGCAGCTCCTCCAGGGGTAAGAACACTGAAGCTTTCTTT
CASSSSRGKNTEAFF
>.|TRBV15|TRBJ2-5|once
TGTGCCACCAGCAGAGGGGGGGGACATCAAGAGACCCAGTACTTC
CATSRGGGHQETQYF
>TRBD1|TRBV9|TRBJ1-1|.
TGTGCCAGCAGCGGACGACAGGGACCGAACACTGAAGCTTTCTTT
CASSGRQGPNTEAFF
>.|TRBV19|TRBJ2-2|.
TGTGCCAGTAGTATTGCGGGGAACACCGGGGAGCTGTTTTTT
CASSIAGNTGELFF
>TRBD2|TRBV6-5|TRBJ2-1|.
TGTGCCAGCAGTCTAGCGGGGGGACCCCCCAATGAGCAGTTCTTC
CASSLAGGPPNEQFF
>TRBD2|TRBV4-2|TRBJ2-7|.
TGTGCCAGCAGCCAAGGGCTAGCGGGAGCATACGAGCAGTACTTC
CASSQGLAGAYEQYF
>.|TRBV6-5|TRBJ1-4|.
TGTGCCAGCAGTTACTCGGCATTTGAAAAACTGTTTTTT
CASSYSAFEKLFF
>.|TRBV11-2|TRBJ2-7|.
TGTGCCAGCAGCTTAGGAACATCCTACGAGCAGTACTTC
CASSLGTSYEQYF
>.|TRBV6-5|TRBJ2-1|.
TGTGCCAGTAAGAGACTGGCAAGCTCCTACAATGAGCAGTTCTTC
CASKRLASSYNEQFF
>TRBD1|TRBV5-6|TRBJ2-7|.
TGTGCCAGCAGCTTACAGGGGGCTGAGTACGAGCAGTACTTC
CASSLQGAEYEQYF
>.|TRBV10-1|TRBJ1-6|medium-sized
TGCGCCAGCAGTGATTTGGGGGCCCTCGGTACCCGAAGGAGCTCCTATAATTCACCCCTCCACTTT
CASSDLGALGTRRSSYNSPLHF
>.|TRBV5-4|TRBJ1-4|.
TGTGCCAGCAGCTCCGGACAGTTGAATGAAAAACTGTTTTTT
CASSSGQLNEKLFF
>TRBD1|TRBV7-2|TRBJ2-1|once
TGTGCCAGCAGACAGGGGTTAGGGAATGAGCAGTTCTTC
CASRQGLGNEQFF
>.|TRBV27|TRBJ1-1|.
TGTGCCAGCAGTCGAGGGTACATGAACACTGAAGCTTTCTTT
CASSRGYMNTEAFF
>.|TRBV5-1|TRBJ1-5|.
TGCGCCAGCAGCTTGGGCGGAAACAATCAGCCCCAGCATTTT
CASSLGGNNQPQHF
>.|TRBV11-2|TRBJ1-3|.
TGTGCCAGCAGCTTAGAAATAACAGGAAACACCATATATTTT
CASSLEITGNTIYF
>TRBD2|TRBV4-3|TRBJ2-7|.
TGCGCCAGCAGCCAGTACATAGCGGGGGGGCGCTACGAGCAGTACTTC
CASSQYIAGGRYEQYF
>TRBD1|TRBV10-3|TRBJ1-1|.
TGTGCCATCAACGGACAGGGCGGAGGTAACACTGAAGCTTTCTTT
CAINGQGGGNTEAFF
>.|TRBV7-9|TRBJ2-5|.
TGTGCCAGCAGCCCCCTCGGGGAGACCCAGTACTTC
CASSPLGETQYF
>TRBD2|TRBV7-6|TRBJ2-5|.
TGTGCCAGCAGGAGCGGGGGCTCGGAGACCCAGTACTTC
CASRSGGSETQYF
>TRBD1|TRBV28|TRBJ1-2|once
TGTGCCAGCAGATCTCCTACAGGGGTGATACTTAACTATGGCTACACCTTC
CASRSPTGVILNYGYTF
>TRBD2|TRBV11-3|TRBJ2-3|.
TGTGCCAGCAGCTCGAGATCCGGGGGGACAGATACGCAGTATTTT
CASSSRSGGTDTQYF